This note documents a single T cell receptor (beta chain) sequence. What it binds is not known. V dropped 6 bases and J dropped 7; count of bases not matched to a gene: 9. In germline, CDR1 is MDHEN, CDR2 SYDVKM. This CDR3 is 14 amino acids long. This record belongs to a study of blood T cells in healthy people across ages. The authors ran a second PCR of about 6 to 11 cycles using a sample-barcoded 5' primer and a J-beta primer mix. TCRdb analysed the 5' RACE reads with MiXCR anew, one entry per CDR3 protein. The sample holds roughly 1,800,000 distinct CDR3 sequences, about 49% seen once. General study results and limits: Per million T cells, TCR beta diversity dropped roughly linearly as age increased.

The rearrangement joins TRBV28 to TRBJ2-1; TRBD1 matches at 7 bases. The sequence came from a woman aged 40 to 50 in good health. Source material: blood. As DNA, the CDR3 is TGTGCCAGCAGGTTACCGACAGGGTGGAATGAGCAGTTCTTC. Amino acids: CASRLPTGWNEQFF.